This TCR beta chain was captured by sequencing in a study of shared clonotypes between healthy human individuals. The study, taken as a whole, reports: Sharing across several donors was seen in 5% to 5.5% of naive CD4 clonotypes. Researchers found naive subsets generally carried larger estimated richness than memory subsets.

Only CD45RO-negative cells positively selected for CCR7 counted as naive CD8 cells, so terminally differentiated effector memory CD45RA+ cells were excluded. The assay was immunoSEQ multiplex PCR, and TCRdb's table has in-frame clones only and misses some. The table shows about 2.1 million clones, with just over 90% occurring only once. The CDR3 is made up of 17 amino acids. CDR1 and CDR2 (germline): LGHNA, YSLEER. Trimming left V 1 base short and J 0 bases short, with 16 bases between. This clone was seen once. What it binds is not known. The V and J genes are TRBV4-3 and TRBJ2-7; either TRBD1 or TRBD2 may fit D (5 bases each). This receptor was obtained from a man aged 18 to 29 in good health. Some clones in this sample may be carry-over from other donors' samples. Sequenced input: naive CD8+ T cells from PBMCs. The CDR3 nucleotides read TGCGCCAGCAGCCAAGCCCCCGGGGCCGGCATCTCCTACGAGCAGTACTTC. Protein product: CASSQAPGAGISYEQYF.